A selection of T cell receptor beta chains follows, all from one sample in a study of T cells in Graves' hyperthyroidism and ophthalmopathy. TCRdb recomputed calls from the multiplex PCR reads with MiXCR, one row per CDR3 protein. The profile shows 690,000 or so distinct CDR3 sequences, under 20% of them singletons. Sequencing used blood. The receptors originated from a woman in her 50s with Graves' hyperthyroidism that later progressed to Graves' ophthalmopathy. The CDR3 runs from the conserved cysteine through the conserved F or W. The order of the fields is J gene, clone size, V gene, D gene, CDR3 DNA, CDR3 protein. A D gene is named only where the DNA matches it firmly. Expanded clones get a size class; other rows say once, few or many, or leave the size out.

J gene: TRBJ1-1
clone size: few
V gene: TRBV6-2/TRBV6-3
D gene: TRBD1
CDR3 DNA: TGTGCCAGCAGAACGACAGGGAGGAACACTGAAGCTTTCTTT
CDR3 protein: CASRTTGRNTEAFF

J gene: TRBJ1-2
clone size: .
V gene: TRBV20-1
D gene: .
CDR3 DNA: TGCAGTGCTAGTTCTCGGATAAGATATGGCTACACCTTC
CDR3 protein: CSASSRIRYGYTF

J gene: TRBJ2-5
clone size: .
V gene: TRBV12-3/TRBV12-4
D gene: .
CDR3 DNA: TGTGCCAGCAGTTGGACGCCGAGGGAGACCCAGTACTTC
CDR3 protein: CASSWTPRETQYF

J gene: TRBJ2-3
clone size: .
V gene: TRBV10-3
D gene: TRBD1
CDR3 DNA: TGTGCCATCAGAAGGACAGGGGGCACAGATACGCAGTATTTT
CDR3 protein: CAIRRTGGTDTQYF

J gene: TRBJ2-2
clone size: few
V gene: TRBV6-2/TRBV6-3
D gene: TRBD1
CDR3 DNA: TGTGCCAGCAGTGTACAGGGGTTCACCGGGGAGCTGTTTTTT
CDR3 protein: CASSVQGFTGELFF

J gene: TRBJ1-5
clone size: .
V gene: TRBV27
D gene: .
CDR3 DNA: TGTGCCAGCAGTATGGACAGCGGGTATCAGCCCCAGCATTTT
CDR3 protein: CASSMDSGYQPQHF

J gene: TRBJ1-5
clone size: once
V gene: TRBV19
D gene: .
CDR3 DNA: TGTGCCAGTAGTATAACGGGCAGGGATTATCAGCCCCAGCATTTT
CDR3 protein: CASSITGRDYQPQHF

J gene: TRBJ2-5
clone size: .
V gene: TRBV5-1
D gene: .
CDR3 DNA: TGCGCCAGCAGCACGACGATTGTGGAGACCCAGTACTTC
CDR3 protein: CASSTTIVETQYF

J gene: TRBJ1-5
clone size: .
V gene: TRBV12-3/TRBV12-4
D gene: TRBD1
CDR3 DNA: TGTGCCAGCAGATCGGGACAGGGCGGGCCCCAGCATTTT
CDR3 protein: CASRSGQGGPQHF

J gene: TRBJ2-3
clone size: many
V gene: TRBV12-3/TRBV12-4
D gene: TRBD1
CDR3 DNA: TGTGCCAGCAGTTCCGGGACAGGGTCAGATACGCAGTATTTT
CDR3 protein: CASSSGTGSDTQYF

J gene: TRBJ1-5
clone size: few
V gene: TRBV29-1
D gene: .
CDR3 DNA: TGCAGCGTCATAACAGGGACGGGCAATCAGCCCCAGCATTTT
CDR3 protein: CSVITGTGNQPQHF

J gene: TRBJ2-7
clone size: .
V gene: TRBV20-1
D gene: TRBD1
CDR3 DNA: TGCAGTGCTGTCCGGGACAGGTCTTATTCCTACGAGCAGTACTTC
CDR3 protein: CSAVRDRSYSYEQYF

J gene: TRBJ2-6
clone size: few
V gene: TRBV7-2
D gene: .
CDR3 DNA: TGTGCCAGCAGCTTATGGCAGGGCCTCTCTGGGGCCAACGTCCTGACTTTC
CDR3 protein: CASSLWQGLSGANVLTF

J gene: TRBJ2-1
clone size: .
V gene: TRBV5-1
D gene: .
CDR3 DNA: TGCGCCAGCAGCTTGTTAAGGGGAGATGAGCAGTTCTTC
CDR3 protein: CASSLLRGDEQFF

J gene: TRBJ2-3
clone size: .
V gene: TRBV19
D gene: .
CDR3 DNA: TGTGCCACCTCAGCGTTGGCGGAGAGCACAGATACGCAGTATTTT
CDR3 protein: CATSALAESTDTQYF

J gene: TRBJ1-6
clone size: .
V gene: TRBV15
D gene: TRBD1
CDR3 DNA: TGTGCCACCAGCAGAGTAGGTGAGCAGGGGGATTCACCCCTCCACTTT
CDR3 protein: CATSRVGEQGDSPLHF

J gene: TRBJ1-1
clone size: many
V gene: TRBV27
D gene: TRBD1
CDR3 DNA: TGTGCCAGCAGTTCAGGAGTAGGGACAGAGAACACTGAAGCTTTCTTT
CDR3 protein: CASSSGVGTENTEAFF

J gene: TRBJ1-2
clone size: .
V gene: TRBV5-1
D gene: .
CDR3 DNA: TGCGCCAGCAGCTCCCGGGCCCTTGCCTATGGCTACACCTTC
CDR3 protein: CASSSRALAYGYTF

J gene: TRBJ2-1
clone size: .
V gene: TRBV20-1
D gene: TRBD2
CDR3 DNA: TGCAGTGCCGATACGTCCGGGGGGGCCAATGAGCAGTTCTTC
CDR3 protein: CSADTSGGANEQFF

J gene: TRBJ2-5
clone size: .
V gene: TRBV12-3/TRBV12-4
D gene: TRBD2
CDR3 DNA: TGTGCCAGCAGTTCGACTAGCGGGGGGGTAGAGACCCAGTACTTC
CDR3 protein: CASSSTSGGVETQYF

J gene: TRBJ2-2
clone size: many
V gene: TRBV3-1
D gene: .
CDR3 DNA: TGTGCCAGCAGCCAATACCAGGGATCAGGCGGGGAGCTGTTTTTT
CDR3 protein: CASSQYQGSGGELFF

J gene: TRBJ2-2
clone size: .
V gene: TRBV20-1
D gene: TRBD2
CDR3 DNA: TGCAGTGCCTCCGGACTAGCGGGTGGGAGGGACGACGGGGAGCTGTTTTTT
CDR3 protein: CSASGLAGGRDDGELFF

J gene: TRBJ2-2
clone size: .
V gene: TRBV29-1
D gene: .
CDR3 DNA: TGCAGCGTACCAGCGAACACCGGGGAGCTGTTTTTT
CDR3 protein: CSVPANTGELFF

J gene: TRBJ1-5
clone size: .
V gene: TRBV7-2
D gene: .
CDR3 DNA: TGTGCCAGCAGCTCCCGGGACATTTTTCCCAATAGCAATCAGCCCCAGCATTTT
CDR3 protein: CASSSRDIFPNSNQPQHF

J gene: TRBJ2-7
clone size: many
V gene: TRBV18
D gene: TRBD1
CDR3 DNA: TGTGCCAGCTCACCGGACAGGGACGACGAGCAGTACTTC
CDR3 protein: CASSPDRDDEQYF

J gene: TRBJ2-5
clone size: .
V gene: TRBV7-2
D gene: .
CDR3 DNA: TGTGCCAGCAGCCCCGTCGGTGGGGTATCCACCGGGACCCAGTACTTC
CDR3 protein: CASSPVGGVSTGTQYF

J gene: TRBJ2-2
clone size: .
V gene: TRBV11-2
D gene: .
CDR3 DNA: TGTGCCAGCAGTATAGTTGCCGGGGAGCTGTTTTTT
CDR3 protein: CASSIVAGELFF

J gene: TRBJ2-2
clone size: few
V gene: TRBV11-2
D gene: TRBD2
CDR3 DNA: TGTGCCAGCAGAAGACTAGCGGGGGGGAACACCGGGGAGCTGTTTTTT
CDR3 protein: CASRRLAGGNTGELFF